These 28 T cell receptor beta chains were all obtained from the same sample, sequenced in a study of blood T cell repertoires in COVID-19. Assay used: immunoSEQ multiplex PCR; TCRdb lists only in-frame clones, some missing. Of some 230,000 clones detected, roughly 85% appear once; the ten largest clones hold about 2.2%. Input material: peripheral blood. These receptor sequences come from a man aged 30-40 years who had recovered from COVID-19.

The chain has TRBV13 and TRBJ1-4, with 7 positions matching TRBD1. J lost 5 bases, V lost 5 bases, and 14 bases had no gene match. This CDR3 contains 17 residues. CDR1 is PRHDT and CDR2 is FYEKMQ in the germline V gene (reference sequence). The CDR3 protein is CASSRTAAQGPNEKLFF. Here the CDR3 DNA reads TGTGCCAGCAGCCGAACCGCAGCACAGGGGCCCAATGAAAAACTGTTTTTT.

This clone was observed a single time. This chain joins TRBV18 and TRBJ2-1; D is possibly TRBD2 (7 bases). The germline V gene encodes CDR1 KGHSH and CDR2 LQKENI. Trimming left V 3 bases short and J 0 bases short, with 18 bases between. The CDR3 loop spans 18 amino acids. The CDR3 sequence: CASSPSGGGRSSYNEQFF. DNA for the CDR3: TGTGCCAGCTCACCCTCCGGCGGGGGCCGTAGCTCCTACAATGAGCAGTTCTTC.

This chain joins TRBV2 and TRBJ2-2; 7 bases align to TRBD2. Per the germline V gene, CDR1 is SNHLY and CDR2 is FYNNEI. The V segment lost 9 bases and the J segment 2 bases; nucleotides outside the gene matches: 6. The CDR3 is 14 residues long. As DNA, the CDR3 is TGTGCCAGGGGAGGGCCGGCAAACACCGGGGAGCTGTTTTTT. It specifies CARGGPANTGELFF.

The V gene is TRBV3-1 (or the pseudogene TRBV3-2), the J gene TRBJ2-7; D is unresolved. The V end lost 4 bases, the J end lost 2 bases, and 12 bases lay between the germline ends. CDR3 length: 14 amino acids. CDR1 and CDR2 from the germline V gene are LGHDT and YNNKEL (reference sequence). The CDR3 sequence: CASSPRGPAYEQYF. DNA of the CDR3: TGTGCCAGCAGCCCTCGTGGTCCAGCCTACGAGCAGTACTTC.

Points on this clone: The sample holds other DNA sequences that translate to the same CDR3. The rearrangement uses TRBV5-1 and TRBJ2-7, with D maybe TRBD2 (6 bases). Deletions cut 1 base from V and 6 bases from J, with 14 bases between. This CDR3 is 14 amino acids long. Germline assignment: CDR1 SGHRS and CDR2 YFSETQ. The chain's CDR3 is CASSLISGRGEQYF. CDR3 sequence (DNA): TGCGCCAGCAGCTTGATTTCGGGGCGGGGCGAGCAGTACTTC.

This clone has a single count. The V and J genes are TRBV2 and TRBJ1-1, with D perhaps TRBD1 (5 bases). The CDR3 contains 14 residues. Germline V gives CDR1 SNHLY, CDR2 FYNNEI. Trimming took off 2 bases at V and 5 bases at J, with 12 bases between the two ends. The CDR3 DNA reads TGTGCCAGCAGTGAAAGGGGCTTCCGGACTGAAGCTTTCTTT. The encoded protein is CASSERGFRTEAFF.

The V call is TRBV29-1, the J call TRBJ2-3; D might be TRBD2 (5 bases). Trimming shortened V by 4 bases and J by 3 bases, and 14 bases separated the two germline ends. CDR1 and CDR2 (germline): SQVTM, ANQGSEA. The CDR3 extends over 14 amino acids. The CDR3 spells CSVVRGVGTDTQYF. The CDR3 DNA follows: TGCAGCGTTGTTCGGGGAGTTGGGACAGATACGCAGTATTTT.

The chain uses TRBV5-1 and TRBJ2-1; 16 bases match TRBD2. V was clipped by 4 bases and J by 7 bases; unmatched bases: 5. Germline CDR1 is SGHRS and CDR2 is YFSETQ. The CDR3 runs to 16 residues. The CDR3 loop reads CASSPPGLAGGNEQFF. The CDR3 nucleotides are TGCGCCAGCAGCCCCCCGGGACTAGCGGGGGGGAATGAGCAGTTCTTC.

This clone was seen a handful of times. This chain joins TRBV19 and TRBJ1-2, with 7 bases matching TRBD1. Germline lookup yields CDR1 LNHDA and CDR2 SQIVND (reference sequence). The CDR3 runs 11 residues. The junction had 3 bases not matched to a gene; V was cut back by 8 bases and J by 6 bases. The CDR3 here is CASQGVNGYTF. The CDR3, as DNA: TGTGCCAGTCAGGGGGTGAATGGCTACACCTTC.

This clone was seen a handful of times. This chain connects TRBV6-5 to TRBJ1-1; D is unresolved. Germline values: CDR1 MNHEY, CDR2 SVGAGI. The CDR3 is made up of 14 amino acids. V was cut by 6 bases and J by 4 bases, with 15 bases left in between. DNA for the CDR3: TGTGCCAGCAGACTCTCTCGGGCGGGCACTGAAGCTTTCTTT. Its protein product is CASRLSRAGTEAFF.

This rearrangement joins TRBV7-6 to TRBJ2-5; 10 nucleotides agree with TRBD2. The length of the CDR3 is 15 residues. V lost 4 bases, J lost 4 bases, and 6 bases stayed unmatched. Germline-derived CDR1 and CDR2 are SGHVS and FNYEAQ. The CDR3: CASSSLLAGTETQYF. The CDR3 nucleotides read TGTGCCAGCAGCTCGCTACTAGCGGGGACAGAGACCCAGTACTTC.

The chain carries TRBV5-4 and TRBJ2-5; weak D call: TRBD2 (6 bases). Deletions cut 5 bases from V and 5 bases from J, with 22 bases between. The CDR3 is 16 residues long. CDR1 is SGHNT and CDR2 is YYREEE in the germline V gene (reference sequence). CDR3 coding DNA: TGTGCCAGCAGGCCGGAGGGCAGGGCCGACGGGGAGACCCAGTACTTC. Amino acid sequence: CASRPEGRADGETQYF.

This clone was counted a single time. V usage is TRBV4-3 and J usage is TRBJ2-7; maybe TRBD1 (5 bases). Trimming took 0 bases from V and 4 from J, leaving 13 bases between them. Germline lookup yields CDR1 LGHNA and CDR2 YSLEER. CDR3 length equals 15 residues. This CDR3 reads CASSQDWGIEYEQYF. CDR3 bases: TGCGCCAGCAGCCAAGATTGGGGCATTGAGTACGAGCAGTACTTC.

This chain uses TRBV4-3 with TRBJ2-2; TRBD2 agrees at 7 bases. Germline lookup yields CDR1 LGHNA and CDR2 YSLEER. CDR3 length: 15 residues. J gave up 5 bases and V 4 bases, and 7 bases lay outside the gene matches. CDR3 region: CASSLTGTTTGELFF. DNA for the CDR3: TGCGCCAGCAGCCTCACCGGGACTACAACCGGGGAGCTGTTTTTT.

The genes are TRBV7-9 and TRBJ2-7; 8 bases match TRBD1. The V gene's germline CDR1 is SEHNR and CDR2 FQNEAQ (reference sequence). The CDR3 has 13 residues. The V gene end was trimmed by 5 bases and the J gene end by 4 bases; junction bases not matched to a gene: 4. This CDR3 is CASSPTGVYEQYF. The CDR3 nucleotides read TGTGCCAGCAGCCCGACAGGGGTGTACGAGCAGTACTTC.

The chain employs TRBV6-5 and TRBJ1-1; 7 positions match TRBD1. Trimming took 7 bases from V and 11 from J; bases not matched to a gene: 16. The CDR3 totals 14 residues. Germline values: CDR1 MNHEY, CDR2 SVGAGI. CDR3 loop: CASNRGPVGGGAFF. The CDR3, as DNA: TGTGCCAGCAACAGGGGCCCGGTCGGAGGCGGGGCTTTCTTT.

CDR3 sequence (DNA): TGTGCCATCAGTGAGTCGCGGGGGCAAGAGACCCAGTACTTC. This codes for CAISESRGQETQYF. The chain employs TRBV10-3 and TRBJ2-5, with 7 bases fitting TRBD2. This CDR3 is 14 amino acids long. V lost 0 bases to trimming and J lost 2 bases; unmatched junction nucleotides: 0. Germline-derived CDR1 and CDR2 are ENHRY and SYGVKD.

This chain links TRBV6-5 with TRBJ2-7, with a weak D call TRBD1 (5 bases). Looked up from germline, CDR1 is MNHEY and CDR2 is SVGAGI. V lost 7 bases, J lost 5 bases, and 12 bases lay in between. The CDR3 spans 12 residues. CDR3 sequence: CASTPQGNEQYF. In DNA form, the CDR3 reads TGTGCCAGCACCCCTCAGGGTAACGAGCAGTACTTC.

The gene calls are TRBV4-1 and TRBJ1-5; the D is unclear. V was shortened by 1 base and J by 6 bases, with 13 bases between the two germline ends. This CDR3 has 15 residues. Germline V gene lookup returns CDR1 MGHRA and CDR2 YSYEKL. The chain's CDR3 is CASSQGTGDGQPQHF. CDR3 nucleotide sequence: TGCGCCAGCAGCCAAGGGACCGGGGATGGTCAGCCCCAGCATTTT.

This chain's CDR3 is CASRVYGIGTEAFF. DNA of the CDR3: TGTGCCAGCAGGGTTTACGGGATTGGCACTGAAGCTTTCTTT. The rearrangement joins TRBV2 to TRBJ1-1, with D unresolved. Deletions cut 6 bases from V and 4 bases from J, with 15 bases between. The CDR3 totals 14 residues. CDR1 and CDR2 (germline): SNHLY, FYNNEI.

This chain uses TRBV12-5 with TRBJ1-1; 8 bases map to TRBD1. The germline gives CDR1 LGHNT, CDR2 FRNRAP. V gave up 3 bases and J gave up 0 bases; unmatched junction bases: 3. This CDR3 has 15 amino acids. The CDR3 DNA reads as TGTGCTAGTGGTTTTAGGACAGGGTTGAACACTGAAGCTTTCTTT. As protein: CASGFRTGLNTEAFF.

The chain employs TRBV2 and TRBJ2-7; 10 bases fit TRBD2. After removal of 6 bases from V and 6 bases from J, the junction contained 8 bases not matched to a gene. CDR1 and CDR2 (germline): SNHLY, FYNNEI. This CDR3 is built from 14 residues. The CDR3 DNA is TGTGCCAGCAGGAGCGGGGGGGCAGCACGCGAGCAGTACTTC. It is translated as CASRSGGAAREQYF.

This chain uses TRBV27 with TRBJ2-4, with D possibly being TRBD2 (6 bases). Germline CDR1 reads MNHEY; CDR2 reads SMNVEV (reference sequence). V was pared by 8 bases and J by 3 bases, with 29 bases between. The CDR3 has 19 amino acids. The CDR3 nucleotides read TGTGCCAGCGGAGCCGGGGGTAGCGCCCCTACAATTGGCAAAAACATTCAGTACTTC. Amino acid sequence: CASGAGGSAPTIGKNIQYF.

The rearrangement links TRBV5-1 to TRBJ1-2; 8 nucleotides match TRBD1. J was trimmed by 3 bases and V by 4 bases; bases with no gene match: 5. This CDR3 has 14 residues. Germline values: CDR1 SGHRS, CDR2 YFSETQ. The CDR3 reads CASSMGQVDYGYTF. The CDR3 region has the DNA TGCGCCAGCAGCATGGGACAGGTCGACTATGGCTACACCTTC.

This chain links TRBV29-1 with TRBJ1-4, with a possible D match to TRBD1 (5 bases). The CDR3 extends over 13 amino acids. V was clipped by 5 bases and J by 10 bases, with 17 bases between them. Germline lookup yields CDR1 SQVTM and CDR2 ANQGSEA. Here the CDR3 reads CSVPEGAVGKLFF. The CDR3, as DNA: TGCAGCGTTCCCGAAGGGGCGGTTGGAAAACTGTTTTTT.

This sequence joins TRBV7-9 and TRBJ1-2, with D possibly matching TRBD1 (6 bases). CDR1 and CDR2 from the germline V gene are SEHNR and FQNEAQ (reference sequence). V lost 0 bases, J lost 4 bases, and 21 bases lay in between. CDR3 length: 18 amino acids. CDR3 in amino acids: CASSLAPGLAGGGYGYTF. DNA of the CDR3: TGTGCCAGCAGCTTAGCCCCGGGACTGGCGGGGGGCGGCTATGGCTACACCTTC.

The gene calls are TRBV5-6 and TRBJ2-4, with D possibly being TRBD2 (6 bases). The V end lost 2 bases, the J end lost 3 bases, and 21 bases lay between the germline ends. CDR1 and CDR2 from the germline V gene are SGHDT and YYEEEE. The CDR3 contains 18 residues. The CDR3 sequence: CASSFAGLTIQGKNIQYF. In nucleotides, the CDR3 is TGTGCCAGCAGCTTCGCGGGACTGACGATTCAAGGCAAAAACATTCAGTACTTC.

The genes are TRBV5-1 and TRBJ2-5; D possibly corresponds to TRBD1 (6 bases). V lost 0 bases and J 2 bases, leaving 11 bases between the germline ends. CDR3 length: 15 residues. CDR1 is SGHRS, CDR2 YFSETQ, per germline. This CDR3 is CASSLATGTQETQYF. CDR3 sequence (DNA): TGCGCCAGCAGCTTGGCTACGGGGACACAAGAGACCCAGTACTTC.